The next 5 T cell receptor beta chains were all read from a single sample in a study of technical replicates of blood from a handful of donors. Here immunoSEQ multiplex PCR was the method, and the copy in TCRdb shows in-frame clones only, minus some. The sample has around 53,000 clones, 70% to 90% seen once; the top ten hold about 5%. Sample: PBMCs. The source is a human donor in good health. Some clones in this sample may be carry-over from other donors' samples.

The chain has TRBV7-2 and TRBJ2-5; the match to TRBD1 covers 7 bases. V shed 1 base and J 4 bases; nucleotides not matched to a gene: 3. The CDR3 consists of 14 residues. Germline values: CDR1 SGHTA, CDR2 FQGNSA. The CDR3 region has the DNA TGTGCCAGCAGCTTAGGGGCAGGGGGAGAGACCCAGTACTTC. As protein: CASSLGAGGETQYF.

This clone turned up a few times. J is TRBJ1-1 and V is TRBV27; 9 nucleotides agree with TRBD1. Losses at the gene ends were 6 bases for V and 5 bases for J; bases not matched to a gene: 10. CDR1 and CDR2 from the germline V gene are MNHEY and SMNVEV (reference sequence). This CDR3 spans 15 amino acids. The CDR3 protein is CASSTQGQGRTEAFF. Written as DNA, the CDR3 is TGTGCCAGCAGCACCCAAGGACAGGGGAGGACTGAAGCTTTCTTT.

This clone turned up a few times. The chain employs TRBV6-4 and TRBJ2-2, with a tentative D call TRBD1 (5 bases). The V gene's germline CDR1 is MRHNA and CDR2 SNTAGT. V lost 5 bases to trimming and J lost 1 base, with 8 bases between them. The CDR3 has 14 residues. The CDR3 DNA sequence: TGTGCCAGCAGTCTACAGGAGAACACCGGGGAGCTGTTTTTT. Its protein product is CASSLQENTGELFF.

V usage is TRBV2 and J usage is TRBJ1-4, with D perhaps matching TRBD1 (6 bases). Trimming stripped 4 bases from V and 11 bases from J, with 14 bases between. Germline V gives CDR1 SNHLY, CDR2 FYNNEI. The CDR3 has 13 amino acids. The CDR3: CASSGGGARKLFF. Here the CDR3 DNA reads TGTGCCAGCAGTGGAGGGGGGGCGAGGAAACTGTTTTTT.

This clone is medium-sized (0.01 to 0.1%) in the sample. The V call is TRBV4-1, the J call TRBJ1-3; D possibly corresponds to TRBD1 (6 bases). Trimming took 1 base from V and 2 from J, leaving 6 bases between them. The length of the CDR3 is 14 residues. Germline V gene sequence: CDR1 MGHRA, CDR2 YSYEKL. CDR3 region: CASSQGTAGNTIYF. As DNA, the CDR3 is TGCGCCAGCAGCCAAGGGACAGCTGGAAACACCATATATTTT.